This is a list of T cell receptor beta chains from one sample in a study of T-cell reconstitution after alpha-beta-depleted transplantation in children. TCRdb independently ran MiXCR on the PCR reads; one entry per CDR3 protein. The table shows some 200,000 distinct CDR3 sequences, with about 15% occurring only once. The sample in question was PBMCs from the stem cell graft donor, obtained from the stem cell graft. These receptors were obtained from a human donor who donated a stem cell graft to a child with acute lymphoblastic leukemia. Both conserved end residues are part of each CDR3. The order of the fields is CDR3 DNA, CDR3 protein, V gene, D gene, clone size, J gene. A D gene is named only where the DNA matches it firmly. Clone size is stated in some rows and not others, as once, few, many or a class when expanded.

CDR3nt: TGCGCCAGCAGCTCACGAGTAATTAGCACAGATACGCAGTATTTT
CDR3aa: CASSSRVISTDTQYF
v_gene: TRBV5-1
d_gene: -
abundance: many
j_gene: TRBJ2-3

CDR3nt: TGCGCCAGCAGCTTGGTGTCGGGTACTAATGAAAAACTGTTTTTT
CDR3aa: CASSLVSGTNEKLFF
v_gene: TRBV5-1
d_gene: -
abundance: many
j_gene: TRBJ1-4

CDR3nt: TGTGCCAGCAGCCGCCACAGACAGGGTCAAGAGACCCAGTACTTC
CDR3aa: CASSRHRQGQETQYF
v_gene: TRBV12-3/TRBV12-4
d_gene: TRBD1
abundance: many
j_gene: TRBJ2-5

CDR3nt: TGTGCCAGCAGCCTCCGGGACCGGGGCTCCGAGCAGTACTTC
CDR3aa: CASSLRDRGSEQYF
v_gene: TRBV7-9
d_gene: -
abundance: few
j_gene: TRBJ2-7

CDR3nt: TGTGCCAGCAGTTTCTCGGGGGATACGACTTGGCCCCAGCATTTT
CDR3aa: CASSFSGDTTWPQHF
v_gene: TRBV12-3/TRBV12-4
d_gene: -
abundance: many
j_gene: TRBJ1-5

CDR3nt: TGCAGCGTTGTATCCGGGGGCGCGAATGAAGCTTTCTTT
CDR3aa: CSVVSGGANEAFF
v_gene: TRBV29-1
d_gene: -
abundance: many
j_gene: TRBJ1-1

CDR3nt: TGTGCCAGCAGTTCTGGCAGATCCTACGAGCAGTACTTC
CDR3aa: CASSSGRSYEQYF
v_gene: TRBV12-3/TRBV12-4
d_gene: -
abundance: many
j_gene: TRBJ2-7

CDR3nt: TGTGCCAGCAGCTTAGTCTGGCGGGAGACATCCTACGAGCAGTACTTC
CDR3aa: CASSLVWRETSYEQYF
v_gene: TRBV7-2
d_gene: TRBD2
abundance: many
j_gene: TRBJ2-7

CDR3nt: TGCAGCTTCACCGGGACAGCGGACTACTACGAGCAGTACTTC
CDR3aa: CSFTGTADYYEQYF
v_gene: TRBV29-1
d_gene: -
abundance: many
j_gene: TRBJ2-7

CDR3nt: TGTGCCAGCAGCTTATTGACCGAGGGCGGGCAGTACTTC
CDR3aa: CASSLLTEGGQYF
v_gene: TRBV7-9
d_gene: -
abundance: many
j_gene: TRBJ2-7

CDR3nt: TGTGCCAGCAGCTTAGCTAGGACTAGCCCTAACACCGGGGAGCTGTTTTTT
CDR3aa: CASSLARTSPNTGELFF
v_gene: TRBV11-2
d_gene: TRBD2
abundance: many
j_gene: TRBJ2-2

CDR3nt: TGTGCCAGCAGCTTGATGGGAATTAGTCGAGATACGCAGTATTTT
CDR3aa: CASSLMGISRDTQYF
v_gene: TRBV5-8
d_gene: -
abundance: few
j_gene: TRBJ2-3

CDR3nt: TGTGCCAGCAGCTTAGGAACAGCCTCCCTGCAAGAGACCCAGTACTTC
CDR3aa: CASSLGTASLQETQYF
v_gene: TRBV7-6
d_gene: -
abundance: few
j_gene: TRBJ2-5

CDR3nt: TGCAGTGCTCGGAATCAAGCGGGAGGCCAAGAGACCCAGTACTTC
CDR3aa: CSARNQAGGQETQYF
v_gene: TRBV20-1
d_gene: TRBD2
abundance: few
j_gene: TRBJ2-5

CDR3nt: TGTGCCAGCAGCCAGAGCGCAGGGATCGGGGAAAAACTGTTTTTT
CDR3aa: CASSQSAGIGEKLFF
v_gene: TRBV12-3/TRBV12-4
d_gene: -
abundance: -
j_gene: TRBJ1-4

CDR3nt: TGTGCCAGCAGTGAAGGGGTTAGATCGAGCTCCTACAATGAGCAGTTCTTC
CDR3aa: CASSEGVRSSSYNEQFF
v_gene: TRBV6-1
d_gene: -
abundance: many
j_gene: TRBJ2-1

CDR3nt: TGCAGTGCTAGTGAACACTTGAACACTGAAGCTTTCTTT
CDR3aa: CSASEHLNTEAFF
v_gene: TRBV20-1
d_gene: -
abundance: few
j_gene: TRBJ1-1

CDR3nt: TGTGCCAGCAGTGCAACGACTAGCGAACCCGGGGAGCTGTTTTTT
CDR3aa: CASSATTSEPGELFF
v_gene: TRBV6-1
d_gene: TRBD2
abundance: few
j_gene: TRBJ2-2

CDR3nt: TGCGCCAGCAGCAGTGGGACAGATGGGGGGTCAGGTCAGCCCCAGCATTTT
CDR3aa: CASSSGTDGGSGQPQHF
v_gene: TRBV5-1
d_gene: TRBD1
abundance: many
j_gene: TRBJ1-5

CDR3nt: TGTGCCATCAGTGTGGACAGGGGCTACAATGAGCAGTTCTTC
CDR3aa: CAISVDRGYNEQFF
v_gene: TRBV10-3
d_gene: TRBD1
abundance: medium-sized
j_gene: TRBJ2-1

CDR3nt: TGTGCCAGCAGCTTAATATCCACTGAAGCTTTCTTT
CDR3aa: CASSLISTEAFF
v_gene: TRBV7-9
d_gene: -
abundance: -
j_gene: TRBJ1-1

CDR3nt: TGTGCCAGCAGCCAGCGGGGGGATAACACTGAAGCTTTCTTT
CDR3aa: CASSQRGDNTEAFF
v_gene: TRBV6-1
d_gene: -
abundance: many
j_gene: TRBJ1-1

CDR3nt: TGTGCCAGCAGTTTCCACCCACAAGAGACCCAGTACTTC
CDR3aa: CASSFHPQETQYF
v_gene: TRBV28
d_gene: -
abundance: many
j_gene: TRBJ2-5

CDR3nt: TGTGCCAGCGGGTCGGGAACCTCCTACAATGAGCAGTTCTTC
CDR3aa: CASGSGTSYNEQFF
v_gene: TRBV11-3
d_gene: -
abundance: -
j_gene: TRBJ2-1

CDR3nt: TGTGCCAGCAGCCGAGGAAGGGGCGACTACGAGCAGTACTTC
CDR3aa: CASSRGRGDYEQYF
v_gene: TRBV5-6
d_gene: -
abundance: many
j_gene: TRBJ2-7

CDR3nt: TGTGCCAGCAGCCCCCCGATGGGACTGGAGACCCAGTACTTC
CDR3aa: CASSPPMGLETQYF
v_gene: TRBV3-1
d_gene: -
abundance: few
j_gene: TRBJ2-5

CDR3nt: TGTGCCAGCAGCCAGACAGGGCTGGGAGCTTTCTTT
CDR3aa: CASSQTGLGAFF
v_gene: TRBV3-1
d_gene: TRBD1
abundance: many
j_gene: TRBJ1-1

CDR3nt: TGTGCCAGCTGTAAGGGGGGCTTGAATGAGCAGTTCTTC
CDR3aa: CASCKGGLNEQFF
v_gene: TRBV25-1
d_gene: -
abundance: few
j_gene: TRBJ2-1

CDR3nt: TGTGCCAGCAGCGACCCGAGTCAGAGGGTCCCCTCTGGAAACACCATATATTTT
CDR3aa: CASSDPSQRVPSGNTIYF
v_gene: TRBV11-2
d_gene: -
abundance: many
j_gene: TRBJ1-3

CDR3nt: TGCGCCAGCAGCTTGGGAGGGGTAGGCGGGAGCGGCCTGGATACGCAGTATTTT
CDR3aa: CASSLGGVGGSGLDTQYF
v_gene: TRBV5-1
d_gene: TRBD2
abundance: many
j_gene: TRBJ2-3

CDR3nt: TGTGCCAGCAGCACCCGCTGGGCTAGCGGGAGGCAAGCAGATACGCAGTATTTT
CDR3aa: CASSTRWASGRQADTQYF
v_gene: TRBV7-2
d_gene: TRBD2
abundance: many
j_gene: TRBJ2-3

CDR3nt: TGTGCCAGCAGGCTAGCGGGGGACCTCATGGGGAATGAGCAGTTCTTC
CDR3aa: CASRLAGDLMGNEQFF
v_gene: TRBV12-3/TRBV12-4
d_gene: TRBD2
abundance: many
j_gene: TRBJ2-1

CDR3nt: TGCAGCGTGGAAACAGGGGCCCCGGGGGATACGCAGTATTTT
CDR3aa: CSVETGAPGDTQYF
v_gene: TRBV29-1
d_gene: TRBD1
abundance: many
j_gene: TRBJ2-3

CDR3nt: TGTGCCAGCAAGTTGAGACTAGCTTCCAATGAGCAGTTCTTC
CDR3aa: CASKLRLASNEQFF
v_gene: TRBV7-6
d_gene: TRBD2
abundance: -
j_gene: TRBJ2-1

CDR3nt: TGCAGCGTTGAACTAGCGGGAGGATACAATGAGCAGTTCTTC
CDR3aa: CSVELAGGYNEQFF
v_gene: TRBV29-1
d_gene: TRBD2
abundance: -
j_gene: TRBJ2-1

CDR3nt: TGTGCCAGTAGACCAGCCCTGGCAGGTGGCTACACCTTC
CDR3aa: CASRPALAGGYTF
v_gene: TRBV19
d_gene: -
abundance: many
j_gene: TRBJ1-2

CDR3nt: TGTGCCAGCAGTTACGTCTTCCGGGACAGCTTACTCTCTGGGGCCAACGTCCTGACTTTC
CDR3aa: CASSYVFRDSLLSGANVLTF
v_gene: TRBV6-2/TRBV6-3
d_gene: TRBD1
abundance: -
j_gene: TRBJ2-6

CDR3nt: TGCGCCAGCAGCTTGTCTAGCGGGTATTACAATGAGCAGTTCTTC
CDR3aa: CASSLSSGYYNEQFF
v_gene: TRBV5-1
d_gene: TRBD2
abundance: -
j_gene: TRBJ2-1

CDR3nt: TGTGCCAGCAGCCCGGGACAGGGAGCGAACACCATATATTTT
CDR3aa: CASSPGQGANTIYF
v_gene: TRBV12-3/TRBV12-4
d_gene: TRBD1
abundance: many
j_gene: TRBJ1-3

CDR3nt: TGTGCCTGGATTGTCGGGACCTCTTACAATGAGCAGTTCTTC
CDR3aa: CAWIVGTSYNEQFF
v_gene: TRBV30
d_gene: -
abundance: -
j_gene: TRBJ2-1

CDR3nt: TGCAGCGTCAGGGGGCCCGGGGAGCTGTTTTTT
CDR3aa: CSVRGPGELFF
v_gene: TRBV29-1
d_gene: TRBD1
abundance: many
j_gene: TRBJ2-2

CDR3nt: TGCGCCAGCAGCACCGGACAGGGGACCTTTAGCTCTGGGGCCAACGTCCTGACTTTC
CDR3aa: CASSTGQGTFSSGANVLTF
v_gene: TRBV5-1
d_gene: TRBD1
abundance: few
j_gene: TRBJ2-6

CDR3nt: TGTGCCAGCAGGGGAGAGACAGGGGGCTTTTCCTCCCCCCTCCACTTT
CDR3aa: CASRGETGGFSSPLHF
v_gene: TRBV7-8
d_gene: TRBD1
abundance: -
j_gene: TRBJ1-6

CDR3nt: TGTGCCAGCAGTCCCTTCGTTAGTTGGAGCTCCTACGAGCAGTACTTC
CDR3aa: CASSPFVSWSSYEQYF
v_gene: TRBV12-3/TRBV12-4
d_gene: -
abundance: many
j_gene: TRBJ2-7

CDR3nt: TGTGCCAGCAGCCAACGGGGCGGTGAGCAGTTCTTC
CDR3aa: CASSQRGGEQFF
v_gene: TRBV3-1
d_gene: -
abundance: -
j_gene: TRBJ2-1